In its sample, the clone carrying this T cell receptor (beta chain) was seen many times. The record originates from a study of T cell repertoires in cytomegalovirus infection. Study at large: Matching HLA type, along with CMV infection, was indicated by public TCR beta signatures.

TCRdb called the reads again in MiXCR, with one record for every CDR3 protein. The repertoire has more than 140,000 distinct CDR3 sequences, about 6.1% of them found once; the top ten carry approximately 19%. Germline V gene sequence: CDR1 SGHTA, CDR2 FQGNSA. The CDR3 contains 13 residues. V was cut by 2 bases and J by 5 bases, with 9 bases left in between. The V gene is TRBV7-2, the J gene TRBJ2-5; no reliable D call. The TCR comes from a human donor in good health (CMV status not recorded). Some clones in this sample may be carry-over from other donors' samples. The sample taken for sequencing was PBMCs. The DNA of the CDR3 is TGTGCCAGCAGCTTACCCCGGCCGGAGACCCAGTACTTC. Its protein is CASSLPRPETQYF.